These T cell receptor beta chains were read from a single sample in a study of T cells in Graves' hyperthyroidism and ophthalmopathy. In TCRdb, the multiplex PCR reads were re-called with MiXCR into one record per CDR3 protein. The sample consists of 400,000 to 600,000 distinct CDR3 sequences, less than 25% of them appearing once. What was sequenced was blood. These receptors originate from a man aged 18-30 years with Graves' hyperthyroidism. Both conserved end residues are part of each CDR3. D genes are given only for firm matches. Where a row states a size, it is once, few, many or the class of an expanded clone; other rows omit it.

d_gene: NA
j_gene: TRBJ1-3
v_gene: TRBV12-3/TRBV12-4
abundance: many
CDR3aa: CASRSPGKWSTGNTIYF
CDR3nt: TGTGCCAGCAGATCTCCGGGGAAATGGAGTACTGGAAACACCATATATTTT

d_gene: TRBD1
j_gene: TRBJ1-1
v_gene: TRBV20-1
abundance: many
CDR3aa: CRGTGGTNTEAFF
CDR3nt: TGCAGGGGGACAGGGGGGACGAACACTGAAGCTTTCTTT

d_gene: NA
j_gene: TRBJ2-5
v_gene: TRBV7-8
abundance: many
CDR3aa: CASSLAWRGETQYF
CDR3nt: TGTGCCAGCAGCTTAGCATGGAGGGGAGAGACCCAGTACTTC

d_gene: NA
j_gene: TRBJ2-4
v_gene: TRBV2
abundance: many
CDR3aa: CASSASGLRVQYF
CDR3nt: TGTGCCAGCAGTGCCTCGGGACTGCGGGTTCAGTACTTC

d_gene: NA
j_gene: TRBJ2-7
v_gene: TRBV7-8
abundance: NA
CDR3aa: CASSLAPPSGLYEQYF
CDR3nt: TGTGCCAGCAGCTTAGCGCCACCATCGGGCCTCTACGAGCAGTACTTC

d_gene: NA
j_gene: TRBJ1-1
v_gene: TRBV19
abundance: NA
CDR3aa: CAVGEMGTEAFF
CDR3nt: TGTGCGGTCGGGGAAATGGGCACTGAAGCTTTCTTT

d_gene: TRBD1
j_gene: TRBJ1-2
v_gene: TRBV6-5
abundance: many
CDR3aa: CASSRDRHYGYTF
CDR3nt: TGTGCCAGCAGTCGGGACAGGCACTATGGCTACACCTTC

d_gene: TRBD1
j_gene: TRBJ2-7
v_gene: TRBV28
abundance: many
CDR3aa: CASAPGQLPYEQYF
CDR3nt: TGTGCCAGCGCCCCGGGACAGCTTCCCTACGAGCAGTACTTC

d_gene: NA
j_gene: TRBJ1-5
v_gene: TRBV12-3/TRBV12-4
abundance: many
CDR3aa: CASRINSNQPQHF
CDR3nt: TGTGCCAGCAGGATAAATAGCAATCAGCCCCAGCATTTT

d_gene: NA
j_gene: TRBJ2-5
v_gene: TRBV11-3
abundance: many
CDR3aa: CASSLVGIQGETQYF
CDR3nt: TGTGCCAGCAGCTTAGTGGGCATTCAAGGGGAGACCCAGTACTTC

d_gene: NA
j_gene: TRBJ2-7
v_gene: TRBV11-3
abundance: many
CDR3aa: CASSPGPVYEQYF
CDR3nt: TGTGCCAGCAGCCCGGGACCGGTCTACGAGCAGTACTTC

d_gene: TRBD1
j_gene: TRBJ1-1
v_gene: TRBV12-3/TRBV12-4
abundance: many
CDR3aa: CASSLGTGVVNTEAFF
CDR3nt: TGTGCCAGCAGTTTGGGGACAGGGGTGGTGAACACTGAAGCTTTCTTT

d_gene: NA
j_gene: TRBJ1-3
v_gene: TRBV9
abundance: few
CDR3aa: CASSVEGGGNTIYF
CDR3nt: TGTGCCAGCAGCGTAGAAGGAGGAGGAAACACCATATATTTT

d_gene: NA
j_gene: TRBJ1-5
v_gene: TRBV28
abundance: many
CDR3aa: CASSSEQGYQPQHF
CDR3nt: TGTGCCAGCAGTTCCGAACAGGGATATCAGCCCCAGCATTTT

d_gene: NA
j_gene: TRBJ1-2
v_gene: TRBV2
abundance: NA
CDR3aa: CASSVTGGAYGYTF
CDR3nt: TGTGCCAGCAGTGTCACCGGGGGCGCCTATGGCTACACCTTC

d_gene: NA
j_gene: TRBJ2-7
v_gene: TRBV19
abundance: many
CDR3aa: CASSASLSREQYF
CDR3nt: TGTGCCAGTAGTGCAAGCTTGTCCCGCGAGCAGTACTTC

d_gene: TRBD1
j_gene: TRBJ2-6
v_gene: TRBV28
abundance: many
CDR3aa: CASSYRGMSRANVLTF
CDR3nt: TGTGCCAGCAGTTACAGGGGGATGAGTAGGGCCAACGTCCTGACTTTC

d_gene: NA
j_gene: TRBJ1-1
v_gene: TRBV18
abundance: many
CDR3aa: CASSPPERTEAFF
CDR3nt: TGTGCCAGCTCACCACCAGAAAGAACTGAAGCTTTCTTT

d_gene: NA
j_gene: TRBJ1-2
v_gene: TRBV10-3
abundance: few
CDR3aa: CATSGVLGGYTF
CDR3nt: TGTGCCACGAGCGGGGTCTTAGGAGGCTACACCTTC

d_gene: TRBD2
j_gene: TRBJ2-7
v_gene: TRBV28
abundance: many
CDR3aa: CASSHKRGGRDEQYF
CDR3nt: TGTGCCAGCAGTCATAAGCGGGGGGGCCGCGACGAGCAGTACTTC

d_gene: NA
j_gene: TRBJ1-1
v_gene: TRBV19
abundance: once
CDR3aa: CASSPRHEAEAFF
CDR3nt: TGTGCCAGTAGTCCGAGGCACGAGGCTGAAGCTTTCTTT

d_gene: NA
j_gene: TRBJ1-4
v_gene: TRBV30
abundance: NA
CDR3aa: CAWTLGGPATNEKLFF
CDR3nt: TGTGCCTGGACCTTAGGGGGACCTGCAACTAATGAAAAACTGTTTTTT

d_gene: NA
j_gene: TRBJ2-7
v_gene: TRBV10-2
abundance: many
CDR3aa: CASRASRGVSREQYF
CDR3nt: TGCGCCAGCAGGGCATCCCGGGGAGTTAGTAGGGAGCAGTACTTC

d_gene: TRBD2
j_gene: TRBJ2-7
v_gene: TRBV13
abundance: many
CDR3aa: CASSFRTSSYEQYF
CDR3nt: TGTGCCAGCAGCTTTAGGACTAGCAGCTACGAGCAGTACTTC

d_gene: NA
j_gene: TRBJ1-2
v_gene: TRBV28
abundance: many
CDR3aa: CASSFEGGGGYTF
CDR3nt: TGTGCCAGCAGTTTCGAAGGGGGTGGCGGCTACACCTTC

d_gene: NA
j_gene: TRBJ1-6
v_gene: TRBV12-3/TRBV12-4
abundance: NA
CDR3aa: CASSLLTVNSPLHF
CDR3nt: TGTGCCAGCAGTTTACTGACAGTTAATTCACCCCTCCACTTT

d_gene: NA
j_gene: TRBJ2-7
v_gene: TRBV12-5
abundance: many
CDR3aa: CASGSQISTGPEQYF
CDR3nt: TGTGCTAGTGGTTCCCAAATCTCGACAGGACCCGAGCAGTACTTC

d_gene: NA
j_gene: TRBJ1-1
v_gene: TRBV5-1
abundance: NA
CDR3aa: CASRKKSAGAEGTEAFF
CDR3nt: TGCGCCAGCAGAAAAAAATCTGCAGGGGCAGAGGGCACTGAAGCTTTCTTT

d_gene: NA
j_gene: TRBJ2-7
v_gene: TRBV12-3/TRBV12-4
abundance: NA
CDR3aa: CASRDSFSYEQYF
CDR3nt: TGTGCCAGCAGAGACAGCTTCTCCTACGAGCAGTACTTC

d_gene: NA
j_gene: TRBJ2-5
v_gene: TRBV11-2
abundance: many
CDR3aa: CASSSSGGGSPGAQYF
CDR3nt: TGTGCCAGCAGCTCATCGGGAGGGGGCAGCCCCGGGGCCCAGTACTTC

d_gene: NA
j_gene: TRBJ1-1
v_gene: TRBV2
abundance: many
CDR3aa: CASEVGGAFF
CDR3nt: TGTGCCAGCGAGGTCGGGGGGGCTTTCTTT

d_gene: TRBD2
j_gene: TRBJ2-7
v_gene: TRBV6-1
abundance: NA
CDR3aa: CASSELAGEAHEQYF
CDR3nt: TGTGCCAGCAGTGAACTAGCGGGCGAGGCCCACGAGCAGTACTTC

d_gene: NA
j_gene: TRBJ2-7
v_gene: TRBV7-9
abundance: NA
CDR3aa: CASSRTQVYEQYF
CDR3nt: TGTGCCAGCAGCCGTACACAGGTCTACGAGCAGTACTTC

d_gene: NA
j_gene: TRBJ1-1
v_gene: TRBV6-1
abundance: once
CDR3aa: CASSERLGNTEAFF
CDR3nt: TGTGCCAGCAGTGAGAGGTTAGGGAACACTGAAGCTTTCTTT

d_gene: NA
j_gene: TRBJ2-7
v_gene: TRBV12-3/TRBV12-4
abundance: many
CDR3aa: CASSSLGTGTGNYEQYF
CDR3nt: TGTGCCAGCAGTTCCCTAGGGACCGGGACGGGGAACTACGAGCAGTACTTC

d_gene: TRBD1
j_gene: TRBJ1-2
v_gene: TRBV29-1
abundance: many
CDR3aa: CSAGTGGLSGYTF
CDR3nt: TGCAGCGCCGGGACAGGGGGTTTGTCTGGCTACACCTTC

d_gene: NA
j_gene: TRBJ2-7
v_gene: TRBV12-3/TRBV12-4
abundance: many
CDR3aa: CASSYKGALHF
CDR3nt: TGTGCCAGTAGTTATAAAGGGGCCTTGCACTTC

d_gene: NA
j_gene: TRBJ2-7
v_gene: TRBV27
abundance: NA
CDR3aa: CASSPIPGVTYEQYF
CDR3nt: TGTGCCAGCAGTCCTATCCCAGGGGTCACCTACGAGCAGTACTTC

d_gene: TRBD2
j_gene: TRBJ2-7
v_gene: TRBV12-3/TRBV12-4
abundance: few
CDR3aa: CASSFQAGRLGEQYF
CDR3nt: TGTGCCAGCAGTTTTCAAGCGGGACGTTTGGGCGAGCAGTACTTC

d_gene: NA
j_gene: TRBJ2-7
v_gene: TRBV12-3/TRBV12-4
abundance: many
CDR3aa: CASRPTGAPYEQYF
CDR3nt: TGTGCCAGCAGGCCCACCGGAGCTCCCTACGAGCAGTACTTC

d_gene: NA
j_gene: TRBJ1-6
v_gene: TRBV6-1
abundance: many
CDR3aa: CASSGLQYNSPLHF
CDR3nt: TGTGCCAGCTCGGGTTTACAGTATAATTCACCCCTCCACTTT

d_gene: NA
j_gene: TRBJ2-5
v_gene: TRBV11-2
abundance: many
CDR3aa: CASSFTRAGETQYF
CDR3nt: TGTGCCAGCAGCTTTACTAGGGCAGGGGAGACCCAGTACTTC

d_gene: NA
j_gene: TRBJ2-7
v_gene: TRBV27
abundance: many
CDR3aa: CASSFDRAYEQYF
CDR3nt: TGTGCCAGCAGTTTCGACAGAGCCTACGAGCAGTACTTC

d_gene: NA
j_gene: TRBJ2-2
v_gene: TRBV20-1
abundance: once
CDR3aa: CSARGTGRLNTGELFF
CDR3nt: TGCAGTGCTAGAGGCACAGGACGGTTGAACACCGGGGAGCTGTTTTTT

d_gene: NA
j_gene: TRBJ2-7
v_gene: TRBV28
abundance: many
CDR3aa: CASKGASLENEQYF
CDR3nt: TGTGCCAGCAAGGGAGCGAGCCTCGAGAACGAGCAGTACTTC

d_gene: TRBD1
j_gene: TRBJ2-7
v_gene: TRBV15
abundance: NA
CDR3aa: CATSRTGTGHPVEQYF
CDR3nt: TGTGCCACCAGCAGAACCGGGACAGGGCACCCTGTGGAGCAGTACTTC

d_gene: NA
j_gene: TRBJ1-2
v_gene: TRBV20-1
abundance: many
CDR3aa: CSALGLYGYTF
CDR3nt: TGCAGTGCTCTCGGACTGTATGGCTACACCTTC

d_gene: NA
j_gene: TRBJ1-5
v_gene: TRBV28
abundance: many
CDR3aa: CASSLLRRSNQPQHF
CDR3nt: TGTGCCAGCAGTCTACTTAGGAGGAGCAATCAGCCCCAGCATTTT